This paragraph reports one T cell receptor (beta chain). The study pooled second doses at about 4 or about 12 weeks. Clones were sequenced by immunoSEQ multiplex PCR, and TCRdb holds only the in-frame ones, with some missing. The sample carries 150,000 or so clones, 80% to 95% recorded once. This sample is drawn from a study of T cell responses to AZD1222 COVID-19 vaccine. With V trimmed by 0 bases and J by 2 bases, 10 bases remained unmatched. Germline V gene sequence: CDR1 SGHNT, CDR2 YYREEE (reference sequence). The CDR3 has 18 amino acids. This chain uses TRBV5-4 with TRBJ1-5; TRBD1 aligns across 8 bases. This sequence was found in an adult who received the AZD1222 COVID-19 vaccine. The sample here was peripheral blood, taken 28 days after the second AZD1222 dose. CDR3 protein: CASSLGPPGQGGNQPQHF. CDR3 coding DNA: TGTGCCAGCAGCTTGGGCCCTCCTGGACAGGGCGGCAATCAGCCCCAGCATTTT.